This is a list of T cell receptor beta chains from one sample in a study of shared clonotypes between healthy human individuals. Measured with immunoSEQ multiplex PCR; TCRdb has only the in-frame clones, and not every one. The table includes approximately 2.4 million clones, approximately 94% detected once. Sequenced sample: naive CD4+ T cells sorted from blood. These TCRs come from a young man in good health. Each CDR3 is given with its conserved first and last residue. D genes are given only for firm matches. The size of a clone is reported for some rows only, either as once, few or many, or as a class for expanded clones.

.	TRBJ1-6	.	TRBV30	CAWLRNTGFNSPLHF	TGTGCCTGGCTCCGAAATACAGGGTTCAATTCACCCCTCCACTTT
.	TRBJ2-7	.	TRBV2	CASQVQGGSYEQYF	TGTGCCAGCCAAGTGCAGGGAGGCTCCTACGAGCAGTACTTC
TRBD1	TRBJ1-1	.	TRBV9	CASSVGWDGTGKNSPEAFF	TGTGCCAGCAGCGTAGGGTGGGACGGGACAGGGAAGAATTCACCAGAAGCTTTCTTT
.	TRBJ2-5	.	TRBV2	CASEGARVGETQYF	TGTGCCAGCGAAGGGGCCCGAGTAGGGGAGACCCAGTACTTC
TRBD1	TRBJ2-2	.	TRBV11-2	CASLGQGNTGELFF	TGTGCCAGCCTCGGACAGGGGAACACCGGGGAGCTGTTTTTT
.	TRBJ2-5	.	TRBV5-1	CASSVGQETQYF	TGCGCCAGCAGCGTAGGCCAAGAGACCCAGTACTTC
TRBD2	TRBJ2-3	.	TRBV9	CASSFGLAPDTQYF	TGTGCCAGCAGCTTTGGACTAGCCCCAGATACGCAGTATTTT
.	TRBJ1-1	.	TRBV5-3	CARPDLNTEAFF	TGTGCCAGGCCAGACCTGAACACTGAAGCTTTCTTT
TRBD2	TRBJ2-1	.	TRBV5-1	CASSRELVAGPQQFF	TGCGCCAGCAGCCGGGAGTTGGTAGCGGGACCCCAGCAGTTCTTC
TRBD1	TRBJ2-7	.	TRBV6-5	CASSRGQGTSEQYF	TGTGCCAGCAGCCGGGGACAGGGAACTTCCGAGCAGTACTTC
TRBD1	TRBJ2-2	.	TRBV7-8	CASSFSGGANTGELFF	TGTGCCAGCAGCTTCTCAGGGGGCGCGAACACCGGGGAGCTGTTTTTT
.	TRBJ1-1	.	TRBV5-1	CASSSLGGLEAFF	TGCGCCAGCAGCTCCCTGGGGGGACTTGAAGCTTTCTTT
.	TRBJ1-1	.	TRBV10-3	CAISPGVGDTEAFF	TGTGCCATCAGCCCAGGGGTCGGGGACACTGAAGCTTTCTTT
TRBD1	TRBJ1-2	once	TRBV6-5	CASSYSTGGNYGYTF	TGTGCCAGCAGTTACTCGACAGGGGGAAACTATGGCTACACCTTC
.	TRBJ2-7	.	TRBV6-5	CASSRGAGLSYEQYF	TGTGCCAGCAGTCGCGGGGCAGGGCTCTCCTACGAGCAGTACTTC
TRBD1	TRBJ2-7	.	TRBV7-7	CASSCSTGTGAYADEQYF	TGTGCTAGCAGTTGTTCGACAGGGACCGGGGCCTACGCGGACGAGCAGTACTTC
.	TRBJ2-1	.	TRBV6-5	CASTPLGGRVDEQFF	TGTGCCAGCACCCCACTAGGAGGTAGGGTAGATGAGCAGTTCTTC
.	TRBJ2-5	.	TRBV4-3	CASSYEGAGEAQYF	TGCGCCAGCAGCTACGAGGGGGCGGGAGAGGCCCAGTACTTC
.	TRBJ1-1	.	TRBV11-2	CASSLFGQNTEAFF	TGTGCCAGCAGCTTATTTGGGCAGAACACTGAAGCTTTCTTT
TRBD1	TRBJ1-1	.	TRBV6-5	CASSSGQRNTEAFF	TGTGCCAGCAGTTCGGGACAGCGGAACACTGAAGCTTTCTTT
TRBD1	TRBJ2-1	.	TRBV5-4	CASSLGGRGHEQFF	TGTGCCAGCAGCTTGGGTGGCAGGGGGCATGAGCAGTTCTTC
.	TRBJ1-1	.	TRBV2	CASSSGAVTEAFF	TGTGCCAGCAGTTCGGGAGCCGTCACTGAAGCTTTCTTT
.	TRBJ1-2	.	TRBV6-5	CASSYSDSSYGYTF	TGTGCCAGCAGTTACTCGGACAGCTCCTATGGCTACACCTTC
.	TRBJ1-1	.	TRBV6-5	CASTRTGNTEAFF	TGTGCCAGCACCAGAACAGGGAACACTGAAGCTTTCTTT
.	TRBJ1-2	.	TRBV28	CASRIGTDYGYTF	TGTGCCAGCAGGATCGGGACCGACTATGGCTACACCTTC
TRBD1	TRBJ2-5	.	TRBV30	CAWSTPGGSETQYF	TGTGCCTGGAGTACCCCAGGGGGCTCAGAGACCCAGTACTTC
.	TRBJ1-5	.	TRBV30	CAWGTTGNQPQHF	TGTGCCTGGGGAACTACAGGAAATCAGCCCCAGCATTTT
TRBD1	TRBJ1-3	.	TRBV9	CASSPTGAGNTIYF	TGTGCCAGCAGCCCTACAGGGGCTGGAAACACCATATATTTT
.	TRBJ2-7	.	TRBV7-2	CASSLVEGSYEQYF	TGTGCCAGCAGCTTAGTTGAGGGGAGCTACGAGCAGTACTTC
.	TRBJ2-5	.	TRBV27	CASSLVRGETQYF	TGTGCCAGCAGTTTGGTCCGAGGCGAGACCCAGTACTTC
.	TRBJ2-1	once	TRBV30	CAWSVGGTPYNEQFF	TGTGCCTGGAGTGTAGGAGGGACGCCCTACAATGAGCAGTTCTTC
TRBD1	TRBJ2-3	.	TRBV7-9	CASILERGLNTDTQYF	TGTGCCAGCATCCTAGAGAGGGGGCTTAACACAGATACGCAGTATTTT
TRBD1	TRBJ1-4	.	TRBV19	CATTGGGEKLFF	TGTGCCACTACAGGGGGTGGTGAAAAACTGTTTTTT
TRBD2	TRBJ2-5	.	TRBV7-2	CASGTSGTQETQYF	TGTGCCAGCGGGACTAGCGGGACCCAAGAGACCCAGTACTTC
.	TRBJ1-5	.	TRBV6-6	CASSYQTENNQPQHF	TGTGCCAGCAGTTACCAGACAGAGAACAATCAGCCCCAGCATTTT
.	TRBJ1-1	.	TRBV9	CASSVEDRMNTEAFF	TGTGCCAGCAGCGTAGAGGACAGAATGAACACTGAAGCTTTCTTT
TRBD1	TRBJ2-7	.	TRBV27	CASSLGRGLYEQYF	TGTGCCAGCAGTTTGGGTAGGGGGCTGTACGAGCAGTACTTC
TRBD1	TRBJ2-7	.	TRBV6-1	CASTPMQGASYEQYF	TGTGCCAGCACCCCCATGCAGGGGGCCTCCTACGAGCAGTACTTC
.	TRBJ1-2	.	TRBV19	CASSKERDRPRLYGYTF	TGTGCCAGTAGTAAAGAGAGGGACCGACCCCGTCTCTATGGCTACACCTTC
TRBD2	TRBJ2-1	.	TRBV18	CASSASGKSYNEQFF	TGTGCCAGCTCCGCTAGCGGGAAATCCTACAATGAGCAGTTCTTC
TRBD1	TRBJ2-1	.	TRBV11-2	CASSRQGATLDEQFF	TGTGCCAGCAGCCGACAGGGGGCCACATTGGATGAGCAGTTCTTC
.	TRBJ2-1	.	TRBV2	CASSTRGKDNEQFF	TGTGCCAGCAGTACCAGGGGAAAGGACAATGAGCAGTTCTTC